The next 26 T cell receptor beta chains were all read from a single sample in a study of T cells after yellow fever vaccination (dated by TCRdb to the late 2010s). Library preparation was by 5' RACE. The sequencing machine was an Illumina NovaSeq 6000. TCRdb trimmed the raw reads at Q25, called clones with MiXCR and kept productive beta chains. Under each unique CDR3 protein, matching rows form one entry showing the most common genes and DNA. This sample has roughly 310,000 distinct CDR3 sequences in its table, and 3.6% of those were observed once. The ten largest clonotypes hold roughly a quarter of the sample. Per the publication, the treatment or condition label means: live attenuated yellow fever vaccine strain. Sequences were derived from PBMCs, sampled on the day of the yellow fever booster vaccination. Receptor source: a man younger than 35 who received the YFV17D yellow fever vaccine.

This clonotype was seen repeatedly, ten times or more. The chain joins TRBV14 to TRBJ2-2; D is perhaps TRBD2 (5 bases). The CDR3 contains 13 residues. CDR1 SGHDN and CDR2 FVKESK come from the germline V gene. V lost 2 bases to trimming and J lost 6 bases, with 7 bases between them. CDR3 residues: CASSQYSAGELFF. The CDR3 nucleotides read TGTGCCAGCAGCCAATATAGCGCCGGGGAGCTGTTTTTT.

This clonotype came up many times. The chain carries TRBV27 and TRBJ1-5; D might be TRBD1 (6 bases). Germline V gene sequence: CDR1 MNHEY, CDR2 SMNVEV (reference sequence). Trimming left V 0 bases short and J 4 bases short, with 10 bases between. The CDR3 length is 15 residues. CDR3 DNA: TGTGCCAGCAGTTTATCGGGGGGCCTGAATCAGCCCCAGCATTTT. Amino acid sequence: CASSLSGGLNQPQHF.

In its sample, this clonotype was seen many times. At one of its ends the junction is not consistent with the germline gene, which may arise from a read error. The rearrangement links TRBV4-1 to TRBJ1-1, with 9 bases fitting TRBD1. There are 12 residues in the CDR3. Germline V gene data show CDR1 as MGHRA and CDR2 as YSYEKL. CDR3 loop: CASSLQQGAEVF. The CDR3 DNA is TGCGCCAGCAGCCTCCAACAGGGGGCCGAGGTCTTT.

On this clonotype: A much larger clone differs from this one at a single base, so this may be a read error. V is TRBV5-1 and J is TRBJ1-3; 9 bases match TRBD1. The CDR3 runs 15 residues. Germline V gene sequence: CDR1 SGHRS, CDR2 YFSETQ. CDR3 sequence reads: CASSQGQGAGNTLYF. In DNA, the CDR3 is TGCGCCAGCAGCCAGGGACAGGGAGCTGGAAACACCTTATATTTT.

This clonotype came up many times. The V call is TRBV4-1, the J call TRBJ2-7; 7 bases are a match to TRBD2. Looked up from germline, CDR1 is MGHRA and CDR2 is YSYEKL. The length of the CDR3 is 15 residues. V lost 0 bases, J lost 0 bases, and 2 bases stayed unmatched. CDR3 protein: CASSQDGGVSYEQYF. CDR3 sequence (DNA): TGCGCCAGCAGCCAAGATGGGGGGGTCTCCTACGAGCAGTACTTC.

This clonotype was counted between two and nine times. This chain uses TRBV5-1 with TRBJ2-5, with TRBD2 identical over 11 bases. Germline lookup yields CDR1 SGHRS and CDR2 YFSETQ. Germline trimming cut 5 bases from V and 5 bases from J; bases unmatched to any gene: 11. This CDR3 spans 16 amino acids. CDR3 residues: CASRPQPGLAAETQYF. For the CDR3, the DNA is TGCGCCAGCAGACCTCAGCCGGGACTAGCGGCCGAGACCCAGTACTTC.

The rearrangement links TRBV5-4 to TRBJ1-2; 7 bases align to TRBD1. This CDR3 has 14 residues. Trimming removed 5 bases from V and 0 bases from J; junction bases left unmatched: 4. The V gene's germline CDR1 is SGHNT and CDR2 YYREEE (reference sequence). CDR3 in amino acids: CASRRTGSNYGYTF. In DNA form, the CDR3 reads TGTGCCAGCAGGAGGACAGGATCTAACTATGGCTACACCTTC. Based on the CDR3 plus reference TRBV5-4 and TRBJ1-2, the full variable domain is ETGVTQSPTHLIKTRGQQVTLRCSSQSGHNTVSWYQQALGQGPQFIFQYYREEENGRGNFPPRFSGLQFPNYSSELNVNALELDDSALYLCASRRTGSNYGYTFGSGTRLTVV.

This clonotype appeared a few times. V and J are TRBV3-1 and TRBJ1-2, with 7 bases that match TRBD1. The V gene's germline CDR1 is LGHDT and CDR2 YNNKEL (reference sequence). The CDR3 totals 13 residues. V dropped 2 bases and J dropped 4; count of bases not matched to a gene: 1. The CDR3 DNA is TGTGCCAGCAGCCAACACAGGGGCTATGGCTACACCTTC. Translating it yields CASSQHRGYGYTF.

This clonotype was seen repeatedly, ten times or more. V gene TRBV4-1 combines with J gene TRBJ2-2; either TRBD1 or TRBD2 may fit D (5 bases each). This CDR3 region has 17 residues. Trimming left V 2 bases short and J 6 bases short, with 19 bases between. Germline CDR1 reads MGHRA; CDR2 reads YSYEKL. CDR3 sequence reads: CASSQIFGTGDAGELFF. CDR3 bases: TGCGCCAGCAGCCAAATCTTCGGGACGGGTGACGCCGGGGAGCTGTTTTTT.

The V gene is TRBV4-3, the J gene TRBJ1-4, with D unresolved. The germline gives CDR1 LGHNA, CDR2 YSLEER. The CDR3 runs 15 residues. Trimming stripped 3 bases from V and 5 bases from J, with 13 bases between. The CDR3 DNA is TGCGCCAGCAGCCATGTCTGGACGGGGAATGAAAAACTGTTTTTT. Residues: CASSHVWTGNEKLFF.

CDR3 sequence (DNA): TGCGCCAGCAGTGCCCTCGGAGACAGGGGTTACGAAAAACTGTTTTTT. This translates into CASSALGDRGYEKLFF. The rearrangement joins TRBV5-1 to TRBJ1-4; 8 bases map to TRBD1. CDR3 size: 16 residues. V gave up 5 bases and J gave up 8 bases; unmatched junction bases: 14. Germline V CDR1 and CDR2: SGHRS, YFSETQ.

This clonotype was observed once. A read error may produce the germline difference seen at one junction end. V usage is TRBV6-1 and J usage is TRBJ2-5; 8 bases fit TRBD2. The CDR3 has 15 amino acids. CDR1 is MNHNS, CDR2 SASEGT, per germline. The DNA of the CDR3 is TGTGCCTGCAGTGAAGGTAGCGGGGTAGGGGAGACCCAGTACTTC. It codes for CACSEGSGVGETQYF.

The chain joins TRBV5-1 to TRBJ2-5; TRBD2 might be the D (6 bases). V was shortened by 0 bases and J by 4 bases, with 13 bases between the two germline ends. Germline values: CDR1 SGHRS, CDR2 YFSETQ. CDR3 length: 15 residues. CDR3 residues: CASSLDGDGGETQYF. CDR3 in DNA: TGCGCCAGCAGCTTGGACGGGGACGGGGGAGAGACCCAGTACTTC.

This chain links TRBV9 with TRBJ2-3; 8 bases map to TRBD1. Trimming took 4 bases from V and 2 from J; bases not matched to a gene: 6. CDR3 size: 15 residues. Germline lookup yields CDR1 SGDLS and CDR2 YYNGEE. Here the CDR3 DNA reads TGTGCCAGCAGCAACAACAGGGGGACCACAGATACGCAGTATTTT. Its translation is CASSNNRGTTDTQYF.

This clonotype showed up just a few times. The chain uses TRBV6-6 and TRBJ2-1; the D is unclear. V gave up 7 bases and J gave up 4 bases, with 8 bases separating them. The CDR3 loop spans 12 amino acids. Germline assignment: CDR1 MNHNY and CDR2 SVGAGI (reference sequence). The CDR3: CASTSVYNEQFF. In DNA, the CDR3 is TGTGCCAGCACTTCAGTTTACAATGAGCAGTTCTTC.

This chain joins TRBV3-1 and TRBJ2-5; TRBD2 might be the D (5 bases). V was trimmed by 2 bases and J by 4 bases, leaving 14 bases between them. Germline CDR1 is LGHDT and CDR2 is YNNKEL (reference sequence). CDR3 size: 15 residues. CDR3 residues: CASSQYSAEGETQYF. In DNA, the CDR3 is TGTGCCAGCAGCCAATACTCGGCCGAGGGAGAGACCCAGTACTTC.

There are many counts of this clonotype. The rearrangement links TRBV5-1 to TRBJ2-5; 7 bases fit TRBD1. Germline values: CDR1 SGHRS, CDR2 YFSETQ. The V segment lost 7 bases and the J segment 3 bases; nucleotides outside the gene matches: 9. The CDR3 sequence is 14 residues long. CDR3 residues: CASGSMGTEETQYF. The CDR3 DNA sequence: TGCGCCAGCGGGTCAATGGGGACAGAAGAGACCCAGTACTTC. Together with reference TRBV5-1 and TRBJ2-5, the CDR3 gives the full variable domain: KAGVTQTPRYLIKTRGQQVTLSCSPISGHRSVSWYQQTPGQGLQFLFEYFSETQRNKGNFPGRFSGRQFSNSRSEMNVSTLELGDSALYLCASGSMGTEETQYFGPGTRLLVL.

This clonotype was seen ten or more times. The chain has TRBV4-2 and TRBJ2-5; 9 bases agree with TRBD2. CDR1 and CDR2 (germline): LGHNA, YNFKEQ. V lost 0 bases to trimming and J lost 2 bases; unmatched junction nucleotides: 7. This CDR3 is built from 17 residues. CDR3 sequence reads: CASSQDIPSGEQETQYF. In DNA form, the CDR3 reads TGTGCCAGCAGCCAAGATATCCCTAGCGGGGAACAAGAGACCCAGTACTTC.

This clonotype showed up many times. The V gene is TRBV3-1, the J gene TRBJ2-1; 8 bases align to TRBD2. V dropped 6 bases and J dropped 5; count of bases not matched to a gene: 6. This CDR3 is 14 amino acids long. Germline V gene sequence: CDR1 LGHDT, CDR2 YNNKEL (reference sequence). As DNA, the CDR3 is TGTGCCAGCAGTCAGCGGGAGACACACAATGAGCAGTTCTTC. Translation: CASSQRETHNEQFF.

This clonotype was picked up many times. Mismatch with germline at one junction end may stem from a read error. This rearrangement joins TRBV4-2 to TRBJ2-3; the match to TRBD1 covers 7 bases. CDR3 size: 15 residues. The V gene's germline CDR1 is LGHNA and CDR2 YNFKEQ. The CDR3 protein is CASSKDREATDTQYF. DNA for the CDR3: TGTGCCAGCAGCAAAGACAGGGAAGCGACAGATACGCAGTATTTT.

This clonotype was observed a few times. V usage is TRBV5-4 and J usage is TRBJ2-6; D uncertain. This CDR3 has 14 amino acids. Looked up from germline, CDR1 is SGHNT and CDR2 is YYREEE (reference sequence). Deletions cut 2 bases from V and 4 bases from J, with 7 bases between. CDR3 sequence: CASSLVEGANVLTF. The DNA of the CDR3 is TGTGCCAGCAGCTTAGTAGAGGGGGCCAACGTCCTGACTTTC.

CDR3 DNA: TGTGCCAGTAGTATAGGCAGGCGGCGGGATCAGCCCCAGCATTTT. This gives the protein CASSIGRRRDQPQHF. This sequence joins TRBV19 and TRBJ1-5; D not resolved. The ends were cut back, 1 base at V and 5 bases at J, with 12 bases in the middle. The CDR3 runs 15 residues. Germline lookup yields CDR1 LNHDA and CDR2 SQIVND (reference sequence). Full variable domain (rest looked up from reference TRBV19 and TRBJ1-5): DGGITQSPKYLFRKEGQNVTLSCEQNLNHDAMYWYRQDPGQGLRLIYYSQIVNDFQKGDIAEGYSVSREKKESFPLTVTSAQKNPTAFYLCASSIGRRRDQPQHFGDGTRLSIL.

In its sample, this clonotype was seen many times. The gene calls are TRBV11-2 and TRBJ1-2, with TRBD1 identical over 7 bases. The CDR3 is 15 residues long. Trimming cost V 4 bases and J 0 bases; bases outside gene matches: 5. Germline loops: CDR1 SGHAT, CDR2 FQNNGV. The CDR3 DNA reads TGTGCCAGCAGCTCGCGACAGGGAGCTAACTATGGCTACACCTTC. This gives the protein CASSSRQGANYGYTF.

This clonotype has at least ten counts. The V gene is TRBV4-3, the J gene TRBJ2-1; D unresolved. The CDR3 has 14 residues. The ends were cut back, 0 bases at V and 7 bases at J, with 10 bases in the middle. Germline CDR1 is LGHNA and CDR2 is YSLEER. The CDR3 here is CASSQERSRNEQFF. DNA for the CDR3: TGCGCCAGCAGCCAAGAAAGATCAAGGAATGAGCAGTTCTTC.

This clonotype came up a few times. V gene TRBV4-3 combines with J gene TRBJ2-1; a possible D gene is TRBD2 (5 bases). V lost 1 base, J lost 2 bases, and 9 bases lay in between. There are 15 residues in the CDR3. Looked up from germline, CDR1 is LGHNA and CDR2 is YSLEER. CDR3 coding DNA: TGCGCCAGCAGCCAAGTAGGAGCGGCCTACAATGAGCAGTTCTTC. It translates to CASSQVGAAYNEQFF.

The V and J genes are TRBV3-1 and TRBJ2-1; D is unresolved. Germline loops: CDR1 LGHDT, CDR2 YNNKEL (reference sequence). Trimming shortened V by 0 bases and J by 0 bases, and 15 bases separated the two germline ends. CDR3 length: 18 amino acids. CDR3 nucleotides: TGTGCCAGCAGCCAAGAGATTGGGCGGCCGAGCTCCTACAATGAGCAGTTCTTC. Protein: CASSQEIGRPSSYNEQFF.